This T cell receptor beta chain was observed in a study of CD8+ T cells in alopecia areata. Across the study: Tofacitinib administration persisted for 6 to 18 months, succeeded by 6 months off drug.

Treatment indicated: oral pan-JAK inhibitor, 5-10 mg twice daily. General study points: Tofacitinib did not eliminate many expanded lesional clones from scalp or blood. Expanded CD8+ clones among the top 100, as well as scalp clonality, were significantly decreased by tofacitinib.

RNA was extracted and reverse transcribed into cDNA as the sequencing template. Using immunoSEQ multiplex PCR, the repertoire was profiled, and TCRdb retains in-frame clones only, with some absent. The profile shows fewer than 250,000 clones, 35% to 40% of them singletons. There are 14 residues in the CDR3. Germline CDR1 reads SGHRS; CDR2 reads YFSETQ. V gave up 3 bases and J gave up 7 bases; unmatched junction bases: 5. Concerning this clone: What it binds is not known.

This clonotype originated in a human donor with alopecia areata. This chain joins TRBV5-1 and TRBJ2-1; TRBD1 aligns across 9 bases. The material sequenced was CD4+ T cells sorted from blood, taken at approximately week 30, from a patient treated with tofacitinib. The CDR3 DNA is TGCGCCAGCAGCTGGGGACAGGGCGGTAATGAGCAGTTCTTC. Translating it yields CASSWGQGGNEQFF.